Each of the 4 T cell receptor delta chains below was sequenced from the same sample in a study of gamma-delta T cells after stem cell transplantation. TCRdb re-processed the RT-PCR reads using CATT. The sample yields over 2,500 delta-chain clones, under 3% seen once. Sample: gamma-delta T cells. The receptor set was obtained from a human donor. It is not recorded whose cells these are; they may come from a transplant donor.

On this clone itself: The mismatch at residue 13 between this DNA's translation and the TCRdb protein of a much larger clone likely reflects a read error; the protein shown is translated from the DNA. V gene TRDV2 combines with J gene TRDJ1, with 11 bases lining up with TRDD3. The CDR3 is 17 amino acids. Germline V gives CDR1 GEAIGNYY, CDR2 EKD. CDR3 protein: CACDTLLGDTYTGKLIF. The CDR3 DNA is TGTGCCTGTGACACGTTGTTGGGGGATACGTACACCGGTAAACTCATCTTT.

Remarks on this clone: TCRdb assigns this DNA the protein of a much larger clone, which departs from its translation at residue 4; this likely reflects a read error, and the protein shown comes from translating the DNA. V and J are TRDV2 and TRDJ3; 9 bases map to TRDD3. This CDR3 comprises 15 residues. CDR1 and CDR2 from the germline V gene are GEAIGNYY and EKD. Trimming removed 5 bases from V and 17 bases from J; junction bases left unmatched: 15. CDR3 protein: CACGAILGDLKKMFF. The CDR3 region has the DNA TGTGCCTGTGGCGCTATACTGGGGGACCTAAAGAAGATGTTTTTC.

As concerns this clone: A read error may explain this, as a much larger clone is one base away. The chain recombines TRDV2 with TRDJ1; 9 nucleotides match TRDD3. J gave up 1 base and V 3 bases, and 2 bases lay outside the gene matches. The CDR3 runs to 14 residues. Germline CDR1 reads GEAIGNYY; CDR2 reads EKD. CDR3 nucleotide sequence: TGTGCCTGTGACGCTGGGGGATCCACCGATAAACTCATCTTT. Its protein is CACDAGGSTDKLIF.

This clone was seen only a few times. It differs at one base from a far larger clone, so likely a read error. The same CDR3 is also encoded by other DNA sequences in this sample. V gene TRDV2 combines with J gene TRDJ1, with 13 bases that match TRDD3. Germline V gene sequence: CDR1 GEAIGNYY, CDR2 EKD. The CDR3 covers 23 residues. Germline trimming cut 7 bases from V and 0 bases from J; bases unmatched to any gene: 28. The CDR3 protein is CACAPIPLPTTGGYGPYTDKLIF. The CDR3 DNA sequence: TGTGCCTGCGCCCCTATACCACTTCCTACAACTGGGGGATACGGGCCGTACACCGATAAACTCATCTTT.